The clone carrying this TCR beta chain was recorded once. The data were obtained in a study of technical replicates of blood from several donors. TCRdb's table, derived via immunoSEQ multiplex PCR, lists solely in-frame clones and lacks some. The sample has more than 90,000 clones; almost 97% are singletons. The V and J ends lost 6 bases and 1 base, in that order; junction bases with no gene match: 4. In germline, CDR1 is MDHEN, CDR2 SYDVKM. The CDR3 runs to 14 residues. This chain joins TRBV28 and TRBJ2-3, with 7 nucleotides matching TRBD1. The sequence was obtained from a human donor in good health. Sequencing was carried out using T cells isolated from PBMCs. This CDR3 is CASSIDRGTDTQYF. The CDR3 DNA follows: TGTGCCAGCAGCATCGACAGGGGCACAGATACGCAGTATTTT.